This T cell receptor (beta chain) was identified in a study of T cells in narcolepsy (dated by TCRdb to the late 2010s). For the wider study: Patients with narcolepsy type 1 or type 2 (NT1, NT2) and healthy control donors were enrolled in the study. To look for autoreactive T cells in narcolepsy patients that target self-antigens of hypocretin neurons (hypocretin, TRIB2), the study used TCR Vbeta sequencing to follow clonotypes in blood and CSF. General study outcomes and caveats: Plots that compared CSF and blood CD4+ T cell clonotypes from the same patient highlighted HCRT-specific and TRIB2-specific autoreactive clonotypes. No sequences matching autoreactive T cell clones were present in some of the blood memory CD4+ repertoires from patients and controls. Autoreactive clonotypes were reported to be detected serially in the blood of the same patients and of different patients, but not in the blood of healthy controls. Patients and controls had similar numbers of sequenced blood memory CD4+ clonotypes, with averages of about 39,494 in patients and 30,000 to 35,000 in controls.

V has 0 bases trimmed and J has 9 bases trimmed; junction bases matching no gene number 5. The CDR3 covers 14 residues, taking in both the cysteine and the phenylalanine. The CDR3 DNA has 42 bases and is translated from base 1. The germline V gene sets CDR1 to SGHTS and CDR2 to YDEGEE. Remarks on this clone: It lacks a known antigen. No base qualities exist here, and no much larger clone lies one base off it.

For TCR Vbeta sequencing, memory CD4+ T cells were sorted ex vivo from the peripheral blood of both healthy controls and narcolepsy patients. Library preparation was by the immunoSEQ multiplex PCR assay. Entries here come from immuneACCESS through TCRdb and include only in-frame sequences with V and J called. Some clones fail to appear in such tables; in the studies checked, an unresolved V gene covers under half of the shortfall, and the cause of the remainder is unknown. The sample data list over 25,000 clones, and approximately 80% of these were observed just once. Clones ranked in the top ten supply approximately 0.91% of the sample.

Sequenced: CD45RA- memory CD4+ T cells from PBMCs. According to the study, the label for this sample's cell subset or site signals: memory T cells sorted ex vivo from peripheral blood. The rearrangement joined TRBV5-8 to TRBJ2-4; TRBD1 agrees with 8 junctional bases. The receptor was derived from a human donor with narcolepsy. The DNA reads as follows: TGTGCCAGCAGCTTGGGGGACAGGTACGGCATTCAGTACTTC. It codes for CASSLGDRYGIQYF.